This T cell receptor (beta chain) came from a study of T cells in Graves' hyperthyroidism and ophthalmopathy. RNA transcripts gave rise to amplified TCR beta CDR3 regions. The HTBI primer set drove a first-round RT-PCR of the TCR CDR3. A single record per CDR3 protein comes from TCRdb applying MiXCR to the multiplex PCR reads. The sample consists of about 320,000 distinct CDR3 sequences, 16% of them appearing once. The CDR3 has 15 amino acids. Per germline, CDR1 ENHRY and CDR2 SYGVKD. Trimming left V 6 bases short and J 9 bases short, with 21 bases between. Sample: blood. The chain carries TRBV10-3 and TRBJ2-1; tentative D call: TRBD2 (5 bases). The receptor was isolated from a man aged 25 to 40 with Graves' hyperthyroidism. CDR3 nucleotides: TGTGCCATCAGGGAGAGTGGGCTAGCCCACAGTGAGCAGTTCTTC. It specifies CAIRESGLAHSEQFF.